What follows are 5 T cell receptor beta chains derived from one specimen sequenced in a study of beta chain features in type 1 diabetes. Study findings and constraints: Significant though moderate, a shortening of TCRB CDR3s appeared in all four CD4+ subsets of Type 1 diabetes patients.

Since all of the isolated RNA was reverse transcribed, expressed TCRB transcripts were what got sequenced. TCRdb's table, derived via immunoSEQ multiplex PCR, lists solely in-frame clones and lacks some. The table has fewer than 20,000 clones, about 70% seen once. For these receptors, no antigen is known. The source material was Tregs from blood. Receptors originate from a man aged 25 to 40 with type 1 diabetes.

The V and J genes are TRBV27 and TRBJ2-7; 8 bases line up with TRBD1. The CDR3 spans 15 residues. V was pared by 3 bases and J by 3 bases, with 7 bases of the junction left unmatched. Looked up from germline, CDR1 is MNHEY and CDR2 is SMNVEV (reference sequence). CDR3 region: CASSLGTGGGYEQYF. In DNA form, the CDR3 reads TGTGCCAGCAGTTTGGGAACAGGGGGAGGCTACGAGCAGTACTTC.

The chain links TRBV27 to TRBJ1-1, with D possibly TRBD1 on 6 matching bases. CDR1 is MNHEY, CDR2 SMNVEV, per germline (reference sequence). V was pared by 3 bases and J by 3 bases, with 14 bases between. The CDR3 contains 15 residues. CDR3 sequence: CASSFQGRVDTEAFF. CDR3 nucleotides: TGTGCCAGCAGTTTTCAGGGGAGAGTGGACACTGAAGCTTTCTTT.

This chain joins TRBV6-1 and TRBJ2-1, with D perhaps TRBD2 (6 bases). V lost 3 bases and J 4 bases, leaving 25 bases between the germline ends. CDR1 is MNHNS and CDR2 is SASEGT in the germline V gene. The CDR3 has 19 amino acids. CDR3 nucleotides: TGTGCCAGCAGTGACCGGTCGAGGTACGGCGGGGCTAGTTACAATGAGCAGTTCTTC. It specifies CASSDRSRYGGASYNEQFF.

Details on this clone: Relative to the germline gene, one junction end is altered; a read error may explain this. This chain links TRBV15 with TRBJ2-1, with 8 bases lining up with TRBD1. Germline V gives CDR1 LNHNV, CDR2 YYDKDF (reference sequence). The CDR3 has 15 residues. In DNA form, the CDR3 reads TGTGCCACCAGCCGAGACAGGGGTTCCTACAATGAGCAGTTCTTC. It is translated as CATSRDRGSYNEQFF.

The V and J genes are TRBV5-1 and TRBJ2-7; 7 nucleotides line up with TRBD1. Germline CDR1 and CDR2: SGHRS and YFSETQ. Trimming took 0 bases from V and 3 from J; bases not matched to a gene: 3. The CDR3 loop spans 14 amino acids. This chain's CDR3 is CASSLDRTGYEQYF. The CDR3 DNA reads TGCGCCAGCAGCTTGGATCGGACAGGCTACGAGCAGTACTTC.